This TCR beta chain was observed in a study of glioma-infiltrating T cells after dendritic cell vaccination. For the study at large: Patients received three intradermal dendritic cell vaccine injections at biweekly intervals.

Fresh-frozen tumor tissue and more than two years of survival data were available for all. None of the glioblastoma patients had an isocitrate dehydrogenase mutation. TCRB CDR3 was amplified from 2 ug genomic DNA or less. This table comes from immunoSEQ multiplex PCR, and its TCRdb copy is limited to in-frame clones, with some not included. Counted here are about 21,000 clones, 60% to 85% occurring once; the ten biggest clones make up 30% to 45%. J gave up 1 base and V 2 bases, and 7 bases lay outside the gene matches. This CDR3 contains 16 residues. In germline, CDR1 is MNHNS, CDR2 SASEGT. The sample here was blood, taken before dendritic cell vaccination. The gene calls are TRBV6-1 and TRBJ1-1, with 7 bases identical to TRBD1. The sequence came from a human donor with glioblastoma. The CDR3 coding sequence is TGTGCCAGCAGTGAAATCGAGGGGGCCACGAACACTGAAGCTTTCTTT. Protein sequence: CASSEIEGATNTEAFF.